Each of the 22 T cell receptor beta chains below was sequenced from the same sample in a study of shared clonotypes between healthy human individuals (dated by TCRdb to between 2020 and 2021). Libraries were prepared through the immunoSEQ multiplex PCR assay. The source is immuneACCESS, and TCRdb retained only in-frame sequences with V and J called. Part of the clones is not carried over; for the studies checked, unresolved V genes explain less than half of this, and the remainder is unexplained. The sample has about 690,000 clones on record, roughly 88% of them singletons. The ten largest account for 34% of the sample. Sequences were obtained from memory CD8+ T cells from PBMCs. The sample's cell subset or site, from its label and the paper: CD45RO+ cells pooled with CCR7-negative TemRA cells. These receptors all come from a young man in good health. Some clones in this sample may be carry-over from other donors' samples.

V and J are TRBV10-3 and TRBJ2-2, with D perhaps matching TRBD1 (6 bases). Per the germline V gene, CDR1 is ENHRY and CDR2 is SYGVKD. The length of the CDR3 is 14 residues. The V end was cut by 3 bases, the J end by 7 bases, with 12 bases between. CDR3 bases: TGTGCCATCAGTGATGCAGGGGCCCACGGGGAGCTGTTTTTT. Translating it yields CAISDAGAHGELFF.

CDR3 coding DNA: TGTGCCTGGAGTGTAAGACAGACTGGAAACACCATATATTTT. As protein: CAWSVRQTGNTIYF. The V gene is TRBV30, the J gene TRBJ1-3, with a weak D call TRBD1 (5 bases). The V and J ends lost 0 bases and 2 bases respectively, with 8 bases between them. Germline V gene data show CDR1 as GTSNPN and CDR2 as SVGIG (reference sequence). The CDR3 length is 14 residues.

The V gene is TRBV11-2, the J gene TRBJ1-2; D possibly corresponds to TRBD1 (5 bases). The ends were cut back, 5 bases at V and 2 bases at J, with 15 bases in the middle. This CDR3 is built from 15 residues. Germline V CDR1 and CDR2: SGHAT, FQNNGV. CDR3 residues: CASSHLGEGNYGYTF. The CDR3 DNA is TGTGCCAGCAGCCACCTCGGGGAGGGGAACTATGGCTACACCTTC.

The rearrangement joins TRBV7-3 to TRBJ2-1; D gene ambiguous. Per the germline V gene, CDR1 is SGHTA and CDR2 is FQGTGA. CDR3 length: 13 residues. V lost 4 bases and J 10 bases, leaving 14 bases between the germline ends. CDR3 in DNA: TGTGCCAGCAGCTCCGGACCGGTAGACGAGCAGTTCTTC. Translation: CASSSGPVDEQFF.

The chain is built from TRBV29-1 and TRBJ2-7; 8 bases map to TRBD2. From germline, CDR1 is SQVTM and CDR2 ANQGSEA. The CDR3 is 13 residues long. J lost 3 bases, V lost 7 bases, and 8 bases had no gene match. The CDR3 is CSAQLSGSYEQYF. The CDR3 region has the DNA TGCAGCGCTCAACTGAGCGGGAGCTACGAGCAGTACTTC.

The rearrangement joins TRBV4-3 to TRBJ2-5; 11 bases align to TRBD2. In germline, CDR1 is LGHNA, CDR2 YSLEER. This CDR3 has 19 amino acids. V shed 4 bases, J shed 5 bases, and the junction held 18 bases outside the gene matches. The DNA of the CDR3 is TGCGCCAGCAGCCGCGAACTAGCGGGAGTTCTCGGTATCGTTGAGACCCAGTACTTC. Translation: CASSRELAGVLGIVETQYF.

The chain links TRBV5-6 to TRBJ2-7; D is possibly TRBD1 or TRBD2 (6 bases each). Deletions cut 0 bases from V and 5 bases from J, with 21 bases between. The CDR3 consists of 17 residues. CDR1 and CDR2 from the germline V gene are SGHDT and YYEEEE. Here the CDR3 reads CASSLEGGYYFRDEQYF. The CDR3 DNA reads TGTGCCAGCAGCTTGGAGGGGGGATATTACTTTCGCGACGAGCAGTACTTC.

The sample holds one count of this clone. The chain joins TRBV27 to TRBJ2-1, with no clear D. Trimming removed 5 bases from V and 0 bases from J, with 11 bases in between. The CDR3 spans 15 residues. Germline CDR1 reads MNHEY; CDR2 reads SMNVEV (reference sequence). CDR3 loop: CASSVRASSYNEQFF. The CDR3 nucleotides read TGTGCCAGCAGTGTCCGGGCATCCTCCTACAATGAGCAGTTCTTC.

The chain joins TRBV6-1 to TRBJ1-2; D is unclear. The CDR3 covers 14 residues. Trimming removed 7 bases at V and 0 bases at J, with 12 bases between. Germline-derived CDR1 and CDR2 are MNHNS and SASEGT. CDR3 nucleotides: TGTGCCAGCATCAAACCTAGACCTAACTATGGCTACACCTTC. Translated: CASIKPRPNYGYTF.

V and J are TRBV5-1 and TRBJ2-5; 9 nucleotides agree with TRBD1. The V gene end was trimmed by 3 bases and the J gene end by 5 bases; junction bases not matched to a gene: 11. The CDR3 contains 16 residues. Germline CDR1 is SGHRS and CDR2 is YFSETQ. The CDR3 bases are TGCGCCAGCAGCTCTCCGGGACAGGGTCTTTTGGAGACCCAGTACTTC. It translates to CASSSPGQGLLETQYF.

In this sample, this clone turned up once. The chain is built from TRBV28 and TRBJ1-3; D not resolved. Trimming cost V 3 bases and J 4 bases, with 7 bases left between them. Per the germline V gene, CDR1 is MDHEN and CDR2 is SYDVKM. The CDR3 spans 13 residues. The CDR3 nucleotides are TGTGCCAGCAGTTTCCAATTGGGAAACACCATATATTTT. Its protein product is CASSFQLGNTIYF.

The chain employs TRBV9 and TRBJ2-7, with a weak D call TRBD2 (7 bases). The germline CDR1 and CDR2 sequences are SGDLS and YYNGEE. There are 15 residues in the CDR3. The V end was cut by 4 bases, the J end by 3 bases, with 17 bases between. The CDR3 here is CASSSTGGPSYEQYF. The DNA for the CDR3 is TGTGCCAGCAGCTCAACCGGGGGGCCTAGCTACGAGCAGTACTTC.

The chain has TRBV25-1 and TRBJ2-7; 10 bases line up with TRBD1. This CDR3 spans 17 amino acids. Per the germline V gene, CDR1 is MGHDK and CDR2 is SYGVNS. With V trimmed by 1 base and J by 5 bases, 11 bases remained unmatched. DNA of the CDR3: TGTGCCAGCAGTGAATTTGGAGGGACAGGGGTGAATAACGAGCAGTACTTC. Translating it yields CASSEFGGTGVNNEQYF.

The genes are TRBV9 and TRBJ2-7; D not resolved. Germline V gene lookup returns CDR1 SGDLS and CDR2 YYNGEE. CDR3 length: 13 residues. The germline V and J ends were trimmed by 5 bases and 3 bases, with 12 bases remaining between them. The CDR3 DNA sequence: TGTGCCAGCAGTATAGGAAAGGGCTACGAGCAGTACTTC. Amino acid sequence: CASSIGKGYEQYF.

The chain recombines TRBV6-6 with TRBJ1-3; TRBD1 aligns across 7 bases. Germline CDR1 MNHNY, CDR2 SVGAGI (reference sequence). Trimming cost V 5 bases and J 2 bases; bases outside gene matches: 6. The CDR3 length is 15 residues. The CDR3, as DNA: TGTGCCAGCAGTGCCCAGGGGGTAGCTGGAAACACCATATATTTT. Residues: CASSAQGVAGNTIYF.

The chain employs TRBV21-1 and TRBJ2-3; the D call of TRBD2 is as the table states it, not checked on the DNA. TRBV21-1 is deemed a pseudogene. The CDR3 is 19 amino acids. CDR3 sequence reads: CARWPPGLADWRVSDTQYF. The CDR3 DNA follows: TGTGCCAGATGGCCCCCGGGACTAGCGGACTGGAGGGTCTCAGATACGCAGTATTTT.

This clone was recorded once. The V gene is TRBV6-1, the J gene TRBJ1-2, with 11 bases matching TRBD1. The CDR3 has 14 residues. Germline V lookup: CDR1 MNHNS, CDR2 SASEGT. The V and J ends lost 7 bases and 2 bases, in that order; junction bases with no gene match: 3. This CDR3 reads CASTRTGGNYGYTF. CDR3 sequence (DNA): TGTGCCAGCACCAGGACAGGGGGCAACTATGGCTACACCTTC.

DNA for the CDR3: TGCACCAGCAGCCAAGCCGGGACAGTAAAATATAGCAATCAGCCCCAGCATTTT. Its protein product is CTSSQAGTVKYSNQPQHF. J is TRBJ1-5 and V is TRBV1; the table's TRBD1 call for D was not verified on the DNA. TRBV1 is a documented pseudogene. The CDR3 contains 18 residues.

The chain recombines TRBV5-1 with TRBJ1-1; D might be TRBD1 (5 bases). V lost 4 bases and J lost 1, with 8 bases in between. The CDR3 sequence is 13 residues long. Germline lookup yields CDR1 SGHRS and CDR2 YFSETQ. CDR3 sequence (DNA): TGCGCCAGCAGCGCGGACAAGAACACTGAAGCTTTCTTT. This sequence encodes CASSADKNTEAFF.

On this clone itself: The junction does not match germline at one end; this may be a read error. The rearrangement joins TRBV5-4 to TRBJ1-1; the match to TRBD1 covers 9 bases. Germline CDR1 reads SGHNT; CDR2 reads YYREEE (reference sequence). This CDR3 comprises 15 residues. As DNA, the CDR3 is TGTGCCAGCAGCTTGGCCGGGACAGGGAACCCTGAAGCTTTCTTT. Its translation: CASSLAGTGNPEAFF.

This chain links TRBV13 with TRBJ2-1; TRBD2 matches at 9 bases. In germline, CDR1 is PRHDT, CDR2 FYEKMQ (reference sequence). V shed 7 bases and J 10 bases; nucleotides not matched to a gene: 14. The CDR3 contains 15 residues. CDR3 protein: CASTQGGLAGREQFF. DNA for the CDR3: TGTGCCAGCACCCAGGGGGGACTAGCAGGCAGGGAGCAGTTCTTC.

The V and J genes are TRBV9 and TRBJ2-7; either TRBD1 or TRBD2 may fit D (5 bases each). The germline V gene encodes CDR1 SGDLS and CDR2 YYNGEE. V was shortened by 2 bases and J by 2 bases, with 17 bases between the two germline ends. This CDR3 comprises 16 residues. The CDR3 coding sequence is TGTGCCAGCAGCGTTGGGGCCCTCGGGGCGACCTACGAGCAGTACTTC. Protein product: CASSVGALGATYEQYF. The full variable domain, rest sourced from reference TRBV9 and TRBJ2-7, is DSGVTQTPKHLITATGQRVTLRCSPRSGDLSVYWYQQSLDQGLQFLIQYYNGEERAKGNILERFSAQQFPDLHSELNLSSLELGDSALYFCASSVGALGATYEQYFGPGTRLTVT.